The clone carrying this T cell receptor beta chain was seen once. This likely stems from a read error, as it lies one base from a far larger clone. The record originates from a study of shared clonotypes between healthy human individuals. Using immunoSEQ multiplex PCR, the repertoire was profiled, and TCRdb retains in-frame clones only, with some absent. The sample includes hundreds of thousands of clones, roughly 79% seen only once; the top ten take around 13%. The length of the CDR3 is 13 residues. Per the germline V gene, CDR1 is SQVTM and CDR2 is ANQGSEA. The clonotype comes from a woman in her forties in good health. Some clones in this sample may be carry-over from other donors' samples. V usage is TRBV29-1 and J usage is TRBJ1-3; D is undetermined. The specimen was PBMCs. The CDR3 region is CGGGRADGNTIYF. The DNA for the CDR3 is TGCGGCGGTGGTAGGGCAGACGGAAACACCATATATTTT.